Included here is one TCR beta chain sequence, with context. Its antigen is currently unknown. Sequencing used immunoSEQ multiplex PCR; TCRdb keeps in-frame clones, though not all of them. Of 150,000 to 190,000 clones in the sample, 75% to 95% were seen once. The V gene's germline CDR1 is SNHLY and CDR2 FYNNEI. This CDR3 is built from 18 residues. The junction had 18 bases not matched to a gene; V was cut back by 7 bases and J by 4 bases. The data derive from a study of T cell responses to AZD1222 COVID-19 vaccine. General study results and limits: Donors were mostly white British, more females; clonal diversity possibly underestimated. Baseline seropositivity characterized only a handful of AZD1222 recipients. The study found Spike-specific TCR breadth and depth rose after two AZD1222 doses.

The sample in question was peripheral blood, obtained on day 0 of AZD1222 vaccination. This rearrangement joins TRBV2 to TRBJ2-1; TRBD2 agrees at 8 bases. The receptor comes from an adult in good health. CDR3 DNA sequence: TGTGCCAGCAAGAGTTGGTTACGGACTAGCAGATCTTACAATGAGCAGTTCTTC. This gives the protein CASKSWLRTSRSYNEQFF.